These 29 T cell receptor beta chains share one sample of origin, sequenced in a study of patients and donors after allogeneic stem cell transplantation. TCRdb independently ran MiXCR on the RT-PCR reads; one entry per CDR3 protein. Here the sample spans some 200,000 distinct CDR3 sequences, about 40% being singletons. Source material: blood, either unsorted or a sorted T cell fraction (not recorded which). The receptors here all came from a human donor who was either an allogeneic HSCT recipient or a stem cell or donor lymphocyte infusion donor (not recorded which). It is not recorded whose cells these are; they may come from a transplant donor.

The chain has TRBV28 and TRBJ2-3; no firm D call. Germline loops: CDR1 MDHEN, CDR2 SYDVKM. V dropped 6 bases and J dropped 3 bases, with 10 bases sitting between them. CDR3 length equals 13 residues. CDR3 in amino acids: CASSRRGTDTQYF. CDR3 DNA: TGTGCCAGCAGCCGAAGAGGAACAGATACGCAGTATTTT.

This clonotype was seen a few times. This rearrangement joins TRBV12-3 or TRBV12-4 to TRBJ2-1, with 13 bases fitting TRBD2. V lost 5 bases, J lost 14 bases, and 9 bases stayed unmatched. This CDR3 comprises 14 residues. CDR3 sequence: CASSPPGLAGEKFF. CDR3 sequence (DNA): TGTGCCAGCAGTCCTCCAGGACTAGCGGGAGAGAAGTTCTTC.

The table lists this clonotype with a few counts. The chain is built from TRBV2 and TRBJ1-2; maybe TRBD1 (5 bases). Trimming pared 0 bases from V and 6 bases from J, leaving 17 bases between. This CDR3 comprises 16 residues. Germline V gives CDR1 SNHLY, CDR2 FYNNEI. The CDR3 is CASSEARGGRGNGYTF. The CDR3 nucleotides are TGTGCCAGCAGTGAAGCCCGTGGAGGAAGGGGTAATGGCTACACCTTC.

The chain uses TRBV5-1 and TRBJ2-5, with D possibly being TRBD2 (6 bases). The V gene lost 0 bases and the J gene lost 1 base, with 13 bases spanning the gap. CDR3 length: 16 residues. Germline V gives CDR1 SGHRS, CDR2 YFSETQ. The CDR3 spells CASSLVAGRSQETQYF. In nucleotides, the CDR3 is TGCGCCAGCAGCTTGGTGGCCGGGAGAAGCCAAGAGACCCAGTACTTC.

This clonotype was seen a handful of times. The gene calls are TRBV5-5 and TRBJ1-2; D call uncertain. V lost 4 bases and J lost 0, with 13 bases in between. The CDR3 sequence is 15 residues long. CDR1 is SGHKS and CDR2 is YYEKEE in the germline V gene (reference sequence). CDR3 coding DNA: TGTGCCAGCAGCCCGATCCCCGAAGCTAACTATGGCTACACCTTC. Encoded protein: CASSPIPEANYGYTF.

CDR3 bases: TGTGCCAGCAGTTTAGGCCAGGTAATGGGAGAGCAGTACTTC. It encodes CASSLGQVMGEQYF. The J gene is TRBJ2-7, the V gene TRBV12-3 or TRBV12-4; no reliable D call. The CDR3 is made up of 14 amino acids. V was cut by 1 base and J by 7 bases, with 14 bases left in between.

This clonotype showed up just a few times. This chain joins TRBV20-1 and TRBJ1-5; TRBD1 matches 7 bases. Germline assignment: CDR1 DFQATT and CDR2 SNEGSKA (reference sequence). This CDR3 is 14 amino acids long. Germline trimming cut 6 bases from V and 3 bases from J; bases unmatched to any gene: 8. In DNA, the CDR3 is TGCAGTGCCCGGGCCGGGACAGACAATCAGCCCCAGCATTTT. Its protein is CSARAGTDNQPQHF.

J is TRBJ1-1 and V is TRBV5-1; 7 nucleotides match TRBD1. The V segment lost 3 bases and the J segment 1 base; nucleotides outside the gene matches: 6. This CDR3 is built from 15 residues. Germline V CDR1 and CDR2: SGHRS, YFSETQ. CDR3 sequence reads: CASSSQTGQNTEAFF. The CDR3 DNA reads TGCGCCAGCAGCTCCCAGACAGGGCAGAACACTGAAGCTTTCTTT.

This rearrangement joins TRBV7-3 to TRBJ2-3; TRBD2 might be the D (6 bases). Trimming took 0 bases from V and 5 from J, leaving 9 bases between them. CDR3 size: 14 residues. Germline values: CDR1 SGHTA, CDR2 FQGTGA. CDR3 in amino acids: CASSLTGGVDTQYF. CDR3 nucleotide sequence: TGTGCCAGCAGCTTAACGGGAGGAGTAGATACGCAGTATTTT.

The CDR3 region has the DNA TGTGCCAGCGATTACCGGGCGGGAGCCACAGATACGCAGTATTTT. This gives the protein CASDYRAGATDTQYF. This sequence joins TRBV6-2 or TRBV6-3 and TRBJ2-3; 7 bases map to TRBD2. The CDR3 extends over 15 amino acids. V trimming: 8 bases; J trimming: 2 bases; junction bases outside the gene matches: 10. Germline V gives CDR1 MNHEY, CDR2 SVGEGT.

The V gene is TRBV27, the J gene TRBJ2-7, with D maybe TRBD1 (6 bases). The CDR3 loop spans 15 amino acids. Deletions cut 3 bases from V and 2 bases from J, with 14 bases between. Germline V gene data show CDR1 as MNHEY and CDR2 as SMNVEV (reference sequence). The CDR3 DNA reads TGTGCCAGCAGTTTGACAGGTCCCTCAACCTACGAGCAGTACTTC. Residues: CASSLTGPSTYEQYF.

J is TRBJ1-1 and V is TRBV6-5; weak D call: TRBD1 (6 bases). The CDR3 loop spans 16 amino acids. Looked up from germline, CDR1 is MNHEY and CDR2 is SVGAGI. V shed 10 bases and J shed 0 bases, with 21 bases lying between them. This CDR3 is CATTEGGTFMNTEAFF. The CDR3 DNA is TGTGCCACCACGGAGGGGGGGACGTTCATGAACACTGAAGCTTTCTTT.

This clonotype was counted between two and nine times. The chain combines TRBV7-9 with TRBJ2-1; D uncertain. The CDR3 consists of 13 residues. Trimming took 0 bases from V and 8 from J, leaving 8 bases between them. Germline V CDR1 and CDR2: SEHNR, FQNEAQ (reference sequence). The DNA for the CDR3 is TGTGCCAGCAGCTTAGCGGTCGGGTATGAGCAGTTCTTC. It translates to CASSLAVGYEQFF.

This clonotype was seen a few times. The chain couples TRBV29-1 to TRBJ1-2; D is unresolved. V dropped 2 bases and J dropped 2 bases, with 6 bases sitting between them. The CDR3 extends over 12 amino acids. Germline V gene data show CDR1 as SQVTM and CDR2 as ANQGSEA. DNA for the CDR3: TGCAGCGTTGAAACCGAGAACTATGGCTACACCTTC. Translating gives CSVETENYGYTF.

Only a few counts were recorded for this clonotype. The V and J genes are TRBV7-8 and TRBJ2-1; 10 nucleotides match TRBD2. This CDR3 contains 17 residues. V gave up 1 base and J gave up 7 bases; unmatched junction bases: 10. Germline V gene sequence: CDR1 SGHVS, CDR2 FQNEAQ. The CDR3 DNA follows: TGTGCCAGCAGCTTAGTTGCTAGCGGGAGTGGGCGGAATGAGCAGTTCTTC. This sequence encodes CASSLVASGSGRNEQFF.

This clonotype has just a few counts. The rearrangement links TRBV30 to TRBJ2-2, with D hard to call. CDR3 length: 12 residues. CDR1 is GTSNPN and CDR2 is SVGIG in the germline V gene (reference sequence). The ends were cut back, 0 bases at V and 7 bases at J, with 6 bases in the middle. CDR3 in amino acids: CAWSVDIGELFF. The CDR3 nucleotides read TGTGCCTGGAGTGTTGACATCGGGGAGCTGTTTTTT.

V is TRBV29-1 and J is TRBJ2-1; D gene uncertain. Per the germline V gene, CDR1 is SQVTM and CDR2 is ANQGSEA. Trimming removed 1 base from V and 9 bases from J, with 10 bases in between. The CDR3 is 12 residues long. DNA of the CDR3: TGCAGCGTTGAAGTTGAAGTGCTTGAGCAGTTCTTC. It specifies CSVEVEVLEQFF.

The chain carries TRBV12-3 or TRBV12-4 and TRBJ2-1; D not resolved. V was clipped by 1 base and J by 0 bases, with 7 bases between them. This CDR3 region has 15 residues. CDR3 nucleotide sequence: TGTGCCAGCAGTTTAGGAATGAGCTCCTACAATGAGCAGTTCTTC. Translation: CASSLGMSSYNEQFF.

This clonotype was recorded a few times. The chain recombines TRBV25-1 with TRBJ1-1; a possible D gene is TRBD1 (6 bases). The V end lost 6 bases, the J end lost 0 bases, and 17 bases lay between the germline ends. Germline V lookup: CDR1 MGHDK, CDR2 SYGVNS. This CDR3 comprises 16 residues. The CDR3: CASRGPGTFMNTEAFF. The CDR3 DNA follows: TGTGCCAGCAGGGGTCCCGGGACATTTATGAACACTGAAGCTTTCTTT. Drawing the rest from reference TRBV25-1 and TRBJ1-1, the complete variable domain is EADIYQTPRYLVIGTGKKITLECSQTMGHDKMYWYQQDPGMELHLIHYSYGVNSTEKGDLSSESTVSRIRTEHFPLTLESARPSHTSQYLCASRGPGTFMNTEAFFGQGTRLTVV.

This clonotype came up many times. The chain links TRBV6-2 or TRBV6-3 to TRBJ2-2; D unresolved. Trimming left V 6 bases short and J 1 base short, with 9 bases between. Per the germline V gene, CDR1 is MNHEY and CDR2 is SVGEGT. The CDR3 is made up of 14 amino acids. The CDR3 DNA is TGTGCCAGCAGCTCCCCCTTGAACACCGGGGAGCTGTTTTTT. As protein: CASSSPLNTGELFF.

The rearrangement joins TRBV18 to TRBJ2-7; D is unclear. Germline CDR1 is KGHSH and CDR2 is LQKENI. V lost 3 bases and J 5 bases, leaving 11 bases between the germline ends. The CDR3 length is 13 residues. CDR3 bases: TGTGCCAGCTCACCTCTCCAAGGAAACGAGCAGTACTTC. Translated, it gives CASSPLQGNEQYF.

The rearrangement uses TRBV5-6 and TRBJ2-2; 10 bases align to TRBD2. Germline V lookup: CDR1 SGHDT, CDR2 YYEEEE. Losses at the gene ends were 0 bases for V and 4 bases for J; bases not matched to a gene: 6. The CDR3 consists of 17 residues. The CDR3 DNA is TGTGCCAGCAGCTTGGTCCCTAGCGGGAGTGGCACCGGGGAGCTGTTTTTT. Translated: CASSLVPSGSGTGELFF. The full variable domain, in which reference TRBV5-6 and TRBJ2-2 provide the parts outside the CDR3, is DAGVTQSPTHLIKTRGQQVTLRCSPKSGHDTVSWYQQALGQGPQFIFQYYEEEERQRGNFPDRFSGHQFPNYSSELNVNALLLGDSALYLCASSLVPSGSGTGELFFGEGSRLTVL.

The chain has TRBV4-3 and TRBJ1-1; possibly TRBD1 for D (6 bases). The CDR3 loop spans 16 amino acids. The V end lost 3 bases, the J end lost 8 bases, and 22 bases lay between the germline ends. Germline V gene lookup returns CDR1 LGHNA and CDR2 YSLEER. This chain's CDR3 is CASSHALLGTFNEAFF. The CDR3 DNA sequence: TGCGCCAGCAGCCACGCCCTTTTAGGGACATTTAACGAAGCTTTCTTT.

This chain connects TRBV7-3 to TRBJ1-1, with TRBD1 identical over 8 bases. The length of the CDR3 is 18 residues. V was clipped by 2 bases and J by 2 bases; unmatched bases: 13. Looked up from germline, CDR1 is SGHTA and CDR2 is FQGTGA. CDR3 sequence reads: CASSLASGGRPRNTEAFF. DNA of the CDR3: TGTGCCAGCAGCTTAGCGTCAGGGGGCAGGCCACGAAACACTGAAGCTTTCTTT.

The chain has TRBV5-5 and TRBJ2-2, with 10 bases that match TRBD2. The CDR3 runs 18 residues. The germline V gene has CDR1 SGHKS and CDR2 YYEKEE (reference sequence). Trimming took 7 bases from V and 3 from J; bases not matched to a gene: 15. The CDR3 region has the DNA TGTGCCAGCTTCGGACTAGCGGAGGATGGCAGGGACACCGGGGAGCTGTTTTTT. Translation gives CASFGLAEDGRDTGELFF.

The CDR3 DNA reads TGCGCCAGCAGCCAAGGCCTAGCCGGGAGTTTCGAGCAGTACTTC. As protein: CASSQGLAGSFEQYF. The gene calls are TRBV4-3 and TRBJ2-7; D perhaps matches TRBD2 (6 bases). The CDR3 is 15 residues long. Germline V gene lookup returns CDR1 LGHNA and CDR2 YSLEER. The germline V and J ends were trimmed by 1 base and 6 bases, with 16 bases remaining between them.

The rearrangement links TRBV7-2 to TRBJ1-3, with D tentatively TRBD1 (6 bases). Trimming cost V 3 bases and J 3 bases, with 18 bases left between them. Germline V CDR1 and CDR2: SGHTA, FQGNSA. This CDR3 contains 17 residues. The CDR3 sequence is CASSFRTGTPYGNTIYF. Here the CDR3 DNA reads TGTGCCAGCAGCTTCCGAACAGGGACCCCTTATGGAAACACCATATATTTT. The full variable domain, rest sourced from reference TRBV7-2 and TRBJ1-3, is GAGVSQSPSNKVTEKGKDVELRCDPISGHTALYWYRQSLGQGLEFLIYFQGNSAPDKSGLPSDRFSAERTGGSVSTLTIQRTQQEDSAVYLCASSFRTGTPYGNTIYFGEGSWLTVV.

The chain recombines TRBV5-1 with TRBJ1-2, with D maybe TRBD1 (5 bases). The CDR3 length is 15 residues. V lost 2 bases and J lost 3, with 14 bases in between. The germline gives CDR1 SGHRS, CDR2 YFSETQ. The CDR3 DNA reads as TGCGCCAGCAGCTTCTCGGGGGGATCAGACTATGGCTACACCTTC. Protein product: CASSFSGGSDYGYTF.

On this clonotype itself: Its ends do not fully match the called genes, so a read error is possible. The CDR3 here is CASNEGFATDTQYF. CDR3 nucleotide sequence: TGTGCAAGCAACGAGGGATTTGCCACAGATACGCAGTATTTT. The chain joins TRBV6-6 to TRBJ2-3, with D possibly being TRBD2 (5 bases). This CDR3 has 14 residues. The germline V gene encodes CDR1 MNHNY and CDR2 SVGAGI (reference sequence).